Each of the 10 T cell receptor beta chains below was sequenced from the same sample in a study of blood T cells in healthy people across ages. Using a J-beta primer mix together with a sample-barcoded 5' primer, a second PCR was run for about 6 to 12 cycles. TCRdb re-analysed the 5' RACE reads in MiXCR, keeping a single row per CDR3 protein. Among 600,000 to 800,000 distinct CDR3 sequences, 45% to 60% were seen once, and the ten largest hold 13%. The sequencing input was blood. All receptors derive from an elderly woman in good health.

A note on this clonotype: An end of the junction does not agree with germline; a read error may underlie this. J is TRBJ2-1 and V is TRBV7-9; possible D gene TRBD1, 5 bases. This CDR3 is built from 19 residues. Germline V gene lookup returns CDR1 SEHNR and CDR2 FQNEAQ (reference sequence). The CDR3 region has the DNA TGTGCCAGCAGCTCCCCGCTGCTACTGGGGCGGAACTCCTACAATGAGCAGTATTTC. It specifies CASSSPLLLGRNSYNEQYF.

This chain uses TRBV28 with TRBJ1-2; D gene uncertain. The CDR3 sequence is 13 residues long. The V end lost 6 bases, the J end lost 6 bases, and 14 bases lay between the germline ends. Germline values: CDR1 MDHEN, CDR2 SYDVKM. Written as DNA, the CDR3 is TGTGCCAGCAGCAACGGGGTAGTTCATGGCTACACCTTC. Protein: CASSNGVVHGYTF.

This chain joins TRBV10-3 and TRBJ2-6, with D perhaps matching TRBD2 (6 bases). The V end lost 4 bases, the J end lost 3 bases, and 13 bases lay between the germline ends. This CDR3 comprises 16 residues. The V gene's germline CDR1 is ENHRY and CDR2 SYGVKD. The CDR3 DNA is TGTGCCATCAGTGTCAGTGGGGGGTGTGGGGCCAACGTCCTGACTTTC. Translation gives CAISVSGGCGANVLTF.

The J gene is TRBJ2-3, the V gene TRBV7-9; D gene unclear. The V gene lost 5 bases and the J gene lost 6 bases, with 18 bases spanning the gap. CDR3 length: 15 residues. Per germline, CDR1 SEHNR and CDR2 FQNEAQ (reference sequence). The CDR3 here is CASSPKKNPTDTQYF. CDR3 DNA: TGTGCCAGCAGCCCCAAAAAGAACCCGACGGATACGCAGTATTTT. The full variable domain, its missing parts supplied by reference TRBV7-9 and TRBJ2-3, is DTGVSQNPRHKITKRGQNVTFRCDPISEHNRLYWYRQTLGQGPEFLTYFQNEAQLEKSRLLSDRFSAERPKGSFSTLEIQRTEQGDSAMYLCASSPKKNPTDTQYFGPGTRLTVL.

This sequence joins TRBV25-1 and TRBJ2-7; D gene unclear. Trimming stripped 3 bases from V and 7 bases from J, with 13 bases between. CDR1 is MGHDK, CDR2 SYGVNS, per germline. The CDR3 consists of 13 residues. CDR3 sequence reads: CASSDPGPGEQYF. The CDR3, as DNA: TGTGCCAGCAGTGATCCCGGTCCCGGGGAGCAGTACTTC.

Concerning this clonotype: At one of its ends the junction is not consistent with the germline gene, which may arise from a read error. The V gene is TRBV4-2, the J gene TRBJ2-1; 7 bases are a match to TRBD2. Germline loops: CDR1 LGHNA, CDR2 YNFKEQ. This CDR3 is 16 amino acids long. CDR3 sequence reads: CASSQATGLNYNERFF. The CDR3 DNA reads as TGTGCCAGCAGCCAAGCAACGGGACTAAACTACAATGAGCGGTTCTTC.

This clonotype has just a few counts. This chain connects TRBV6-2 or TRBV6-3 to TRBJ1-6; weak D call: TRBD1 (5 bases). Trimming stripped 6 bases from V and 7 bases from J, with 19 bases between. The germline CDR1 and CDR2 sequences are MNHEY and SVGEGT. The CDR3 sequence is 16 residues long. DNA of the CDR3: TGTGCCAGCAGGCGGGACCTCAAGTTATACAATTCACCCCTCCACTTT. It yields the protein CASRRDLKLYNSPLHF.

This clonotype was seen repeatedly, ten times or more. A read error is possible here, since a much larger clone lies one base away. This chain connects TRBV28 to TRBJ2-7, with D perhaps matching TRBD1 or TRBD2 (5 bases each). Germline assignment: CDR1 MDHEN and CDR2 SYDVKM. V lost 10 bases and J lost 4, with 17 bases in between. This CDR3 contains 13 residues. CDR3 in DNA: TGTGCCACATCTGGGGGTGTGGGGTACGAGCAGTACTTC. It encodes CATSGGVGYEQYF.

This clonotype has at least ten counts. This sequence joins TRBV5-1 and TRBJ2-1; 9 positions agree with TRBD1. The CDR3 is 15 amino acids. The V segment lost 1 base and the J segment 5 bases; nucleotides outside the gene matches: 4. Germline CDR1 and CDR2: SGHRS and YFSETQ. CDR3 nucleotides: TGCGCCAGCAGCTTGTTAAGACAGGGGGACAATGAGCAGTTCTTC. The encoded protein is CASSLLRQGDNEQFF.

The V gene is TRBV20-1, the J gene TRBJ1-5; possibly TRBD1 for D (6 bases). V was clipped by 7 bases and J by 5 bases, with 15 bases between them. The germline gives CDR1 DFQATT, CDR2 SNEGSKA (reference sequence). This CDR3 region has 13 residues. In DNA form, the CDR3 reads TGCAGTGGCAATGCAGGGGTATATCAGCCCCAGCATTTT. This gives the protein CSGNAGVYQPQHF.